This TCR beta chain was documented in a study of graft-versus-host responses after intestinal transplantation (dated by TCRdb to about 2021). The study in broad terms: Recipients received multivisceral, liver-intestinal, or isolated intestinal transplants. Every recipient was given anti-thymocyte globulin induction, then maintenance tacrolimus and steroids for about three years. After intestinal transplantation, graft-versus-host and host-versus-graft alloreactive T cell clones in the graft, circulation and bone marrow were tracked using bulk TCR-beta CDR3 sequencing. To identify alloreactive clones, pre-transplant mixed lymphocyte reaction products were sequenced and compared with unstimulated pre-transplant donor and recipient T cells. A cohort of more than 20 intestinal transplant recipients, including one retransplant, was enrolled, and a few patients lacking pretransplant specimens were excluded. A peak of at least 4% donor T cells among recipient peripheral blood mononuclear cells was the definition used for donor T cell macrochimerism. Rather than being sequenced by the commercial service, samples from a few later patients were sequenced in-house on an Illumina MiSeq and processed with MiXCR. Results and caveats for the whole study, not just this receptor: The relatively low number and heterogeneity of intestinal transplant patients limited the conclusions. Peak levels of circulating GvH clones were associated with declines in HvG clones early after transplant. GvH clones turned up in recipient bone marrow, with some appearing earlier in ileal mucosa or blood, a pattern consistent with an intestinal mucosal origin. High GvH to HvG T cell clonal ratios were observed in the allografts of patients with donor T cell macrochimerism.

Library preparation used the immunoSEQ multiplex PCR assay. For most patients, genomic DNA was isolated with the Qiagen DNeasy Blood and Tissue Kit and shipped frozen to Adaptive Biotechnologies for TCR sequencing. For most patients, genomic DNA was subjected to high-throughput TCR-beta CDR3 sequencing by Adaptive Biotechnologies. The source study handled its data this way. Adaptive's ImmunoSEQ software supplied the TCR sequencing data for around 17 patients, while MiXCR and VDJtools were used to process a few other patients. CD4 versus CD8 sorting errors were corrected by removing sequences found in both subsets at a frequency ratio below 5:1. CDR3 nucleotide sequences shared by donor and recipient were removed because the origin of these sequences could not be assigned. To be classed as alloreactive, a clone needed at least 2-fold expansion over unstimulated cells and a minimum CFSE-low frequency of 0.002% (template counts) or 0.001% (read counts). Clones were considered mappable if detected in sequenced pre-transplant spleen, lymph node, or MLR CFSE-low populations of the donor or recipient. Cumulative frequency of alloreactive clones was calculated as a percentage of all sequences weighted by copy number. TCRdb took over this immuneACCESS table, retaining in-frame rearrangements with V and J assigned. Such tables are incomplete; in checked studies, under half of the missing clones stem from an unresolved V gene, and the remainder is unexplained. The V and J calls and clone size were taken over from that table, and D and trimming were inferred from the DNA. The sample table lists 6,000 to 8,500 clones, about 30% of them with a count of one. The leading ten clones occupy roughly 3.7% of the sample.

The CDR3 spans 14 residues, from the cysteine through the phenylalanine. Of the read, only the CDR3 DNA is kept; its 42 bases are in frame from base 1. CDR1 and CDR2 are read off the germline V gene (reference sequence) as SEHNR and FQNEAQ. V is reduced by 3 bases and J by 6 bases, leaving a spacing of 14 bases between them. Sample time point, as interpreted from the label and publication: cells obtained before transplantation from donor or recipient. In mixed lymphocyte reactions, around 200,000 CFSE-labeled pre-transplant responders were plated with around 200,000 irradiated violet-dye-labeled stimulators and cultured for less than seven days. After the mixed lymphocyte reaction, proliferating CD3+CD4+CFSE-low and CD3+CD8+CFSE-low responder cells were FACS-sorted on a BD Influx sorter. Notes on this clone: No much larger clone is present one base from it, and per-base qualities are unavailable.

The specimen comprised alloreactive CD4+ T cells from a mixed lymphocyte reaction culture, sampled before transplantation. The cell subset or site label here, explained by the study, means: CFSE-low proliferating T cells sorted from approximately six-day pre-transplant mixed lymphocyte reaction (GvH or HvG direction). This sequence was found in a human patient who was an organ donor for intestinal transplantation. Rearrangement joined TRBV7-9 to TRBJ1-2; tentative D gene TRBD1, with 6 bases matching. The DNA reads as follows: TGTGCCAGCAGCTTGGAATGGGGGCAAGATGGCTACACCTTC. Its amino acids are CASSLEWGQDGYTF.